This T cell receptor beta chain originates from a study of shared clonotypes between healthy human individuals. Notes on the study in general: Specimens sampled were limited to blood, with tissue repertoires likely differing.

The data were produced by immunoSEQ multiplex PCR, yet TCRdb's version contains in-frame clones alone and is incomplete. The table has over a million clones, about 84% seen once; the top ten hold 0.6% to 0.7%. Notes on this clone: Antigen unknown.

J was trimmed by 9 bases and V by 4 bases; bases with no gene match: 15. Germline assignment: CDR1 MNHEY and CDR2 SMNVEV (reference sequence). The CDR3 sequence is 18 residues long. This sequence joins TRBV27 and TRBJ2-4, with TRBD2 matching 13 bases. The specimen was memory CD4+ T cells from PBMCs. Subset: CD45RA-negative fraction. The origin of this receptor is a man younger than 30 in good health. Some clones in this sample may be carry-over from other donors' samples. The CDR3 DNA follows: TGTGCCAGCAGTTCTTCCCCCGGACTAGCGGGAGTTTCACCCATTCAGTACTTC. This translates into CASSSSPGLAGVSPIQYF.